Each of the 8 T cell receptor beta chains below was sequenced from the same sample in a study of breast tumors, draining lymph nodes, adjacent tissues. TCRdb passed the multiplex PCR reads through MiXCR, listing each CDR3 protein once. The profile covers some 230,000 distinct CDR3 sequences, with 30% to 35% appearing a single time and 3% to 4.5% taken by the ten largest. Breast cancer patients provided tissue from their axillary draining lymph nodes. The sequenced material came from axillary lymph node tissue. The receptors come from a female donor with breast cancer. Some clones in this sample may be carry-over from other donors' samples.

This clonotype was picked up many times. The chain uses TRBV6-2 or TRBV6-3 and TRBJ1-2; D not resolved. Germline CDR1 and CDR2: MNHEY and SVGEGT. Trimming took 5 bases from V and 0 from J, leaving 4 bases between them. This CDR3 contains 12 residues. The CDR3 DNA reads TGTGCCAGCAGTCCAACTAACTATGGCTACACCTTC. Translation gives CASSPTNYGYTF.

The sample holds many counts of this clonotype. This chain joins TRBV30 and TRBJ2-7; TRBD2 aligns across 9 bases. V shed 5 bases, J shed 5 bases, and the junction held 10 bases outside the gene matches. Looked up from germline, CDR1 is GTSNPN and CDR2 is SVGIG (reference sequence). The CDR3 is 14 amino acids. CDR3: CAWPISGRWDEQYF. The CDR3 coding sequence is TGTGCCTGGCCCATTAGCGGGAGATGGGACGAGCAGTACTTC.

This clonotype was counted a single time. V and J are TRBV10-3 and TRBJ2-3; 9 bases agree with TRBD1. Looked up from germline, CDR1 is ENHRY and CDR2 is SYGVKD. The CDR3 spans 14 residues. Losses at the gene ends were 4 bases for V and 6 bases for J; bases not matched to a gene: 5. The CDR3 region has the DNA TGTGCCATCAGTGCGGGACAGGGATTGGATACGCAGTATTTT. Protein sequence: CAISAGQGLDTQYF.

The chain uses TRBV20-1 and TRBJ1-2; D unresolved. The CDR3 covers 13 residues. The V gene's germline CDR1 is DFQATT and CDR2 SNEGSKA (reference sequence). Trimming left V 3 bases short and J 2 bases short, with 10 bases between. CDR3 sequence: CSARHVANYGYTF. The DNA for the CDR3 is TGCAGTGCTAGGCACGTCGCCAACTATGGCTACACCTTC.

V gene TRBV20-1 combines with J gene TRBJ1-3; TRBD1 matches 9 bases. Trimming cost V 1 base and J 4 bases; bases outside gene matches: 5. The CDR3 is 15 residues long. Germline V lookup: CDR1 DFQATT, CDR2 SNEGSKA (reference sequence). The CDR3 DNA sequence: TGCAGTGCTAGAGGGGACAGGGTTACCGGAAACACCATATATTTT. Residues: CSARGDRVTGNTIYF.

This clonotype was recorded at least ten times. The chain uses TRBV6-5 and TRBJ1-2; no reliable D call. V lost 6 bases and J lost 8, with 10 bases in between. CDR3 size: 11 residues. CDR1 and CDR2 from the germline V gene are MNHEY and SVGAGI. Here the CDR3 DNA reads TGTGCCAGCAGCCATGGGGAAGGCTACACCTTC. It translates to CASSHGEGYTF.

This clonotype was recorded many times. V gene TRBV4-2 combines with J gene TRBJ2-3; 9 bases fit TRBD2. From germline, CDR1 is LGHNA and CDR2 YNFKEQ. V trimming: 2 bases; J trimming: 3 bases; junction bases outside the gene matches: 9. The CDR3 sequence is 17 residues long. CDR3 nucleotides: TGTGCCAGCAGCCAACGGGCGGGAGGGGGCTCTACAGATACGCAGTATTTT. This codes for CASSQRAGGGSTDTQYF.

There are many counts of this clonotype. J is TRBJ1-6 and V is TRBV4-3; no clear D gene. The CDR3 runs to 13 residues. The V and J ends lost 1 base and 12 bases respectively, with 10 bases between them. Per germline, CDR1 LGHNA and CDR2 YSLEER. CDR3 nucleotide sequence: TGCGCCAGCAGCCAAGTAAAAGAGGGACCCCTCCACTTT. Its translation is CASSQVKEGPLHF.